Listed below are T cell receptor beta chains from one sample, sequenced in a study of quantifying T cell responses using KT2 cells. TCRdb re-called the UMI-ligation and nested PCR reads with MiXCR, one entry per CDR3 protein. The sample carries some 41,000 distinct CDR3 sequences, over 15% recorded once. Sequencing used PBMCs spiked with cells of the T cell clone KT2. All receptors derive from a human donor. Both conserved end residues are part of each CDR3. The D gene is left open where the match is weak. The size field is filled for only some rows; it gives once, few, many or a size class.

clone_size: NA
d_call: TRBD2
j_call: TRBJ2-3
v_call: TRBV6-6
cdr3_nt: TGTGCCAGCAGTTCCGCCGGGACTAGCATTTCGGATACGCAGTATTTT
cdr3_aa: CASSSAGTSISDTQYF

clone_size: NA
d_call: TRBD1
j_call: TRBJ1-2
v_call: TRBV3-1
cdr3_nt: TGTGCCAGCAGCCAACTGGGGACAGGGGGCGTCGGTGGCTACACCTTC
cdr3_aa: CASSQLGTGGVGGYTF

clone_size: many
d_call: TRBD1
j_call: TRBJ2-6
v_call: TRBV30
cdr3_nt: TGTGCCTGGTTCCGGGACAGGGCCCGCTCTGGGGCCAACGTCCTGACTTTC
cdr3_aa: CAWFRDRARSGANVLTF

clone_size: NA
d_call: TRBD2
j_call: TRBJ2-1
v_call: TRBV20-1
cdr3_nt: TGCAGTGCTAGAGAAGCGGGAGTGCGAAATGAGCAGTTCTTC
cdr3_aa: CSAREAGVRNEQFF

clone_size: NA
d_call: NA
j_call: TRBJ1-1
v_call: TRBV11-3
cdr3_nt: TGTGCCAGCAGCTTAGGAAGAGGAACTGAAGCTTTCTTT
cdr3_aa: CASSLGRGTEAFF

clone_size: NA
d_call: NA
j_call: TRBJ2-3
v_call: TRBV6-1
cdr3_nt: TGTGCCAGCAGTGTCAACGGCGGGACCCCAGATACGCAGTATTTT
cdr3_aa: CASSVNGGTPDTQYF

clone_size: NA
d_call: TRBD1
j_call: TRBJ1-5
v_call: TRBV18
cdr3_nt: TGTGCCAGCTCACCTACAGGGGATAGCAATCAGCCCCAGCATTTT
cdr3_aa: CASSPTGDSNQPQHF

clone_size: NA
d_call: NA
j_call: TRBJ2-5
v_call: TRBV12-3/TRBV12-4
cdr3_nt: TGTGCCAGCAGCCTGGACTCCCACCAAGAGACCCAGTACTTC
cdr3_aa: CASSLDSHQETQYF

clone_size: few
d_call: NA
j_call: TRBJ1-5
v_call: TRBV5-5
cdr3_nt: TGTGCCAGCAGCATCGGATGGGGGCTTGATCAGCCCCAGCATTTT
cdr3_aa: CASSIGWGLDQPQHF

clone_size: few
d_call: TRBD1
j_call: TRBJ1-2
v_call: TRBV5-1
cdr3_nt: TGCGCCAGCAGCTTGGATAGGGGGCGGATCTATGGCTACACCTTC
cdr3_aa: CASSLDRGRIYGYTF

clone_size: few
d_call: NA
j_call: TRBJ1-1
v_call: TRBV5-1
cdr3_nt: TGCGCCAGCAGCTGGGAGGGTTTCGGCACTGAAGCTTTCTTT
cdr3_aa: CASSWEGFGTEAFF

clone_size: many
d_call: TRBD1
j_call: TRBJ2-1
v_call: TRBV20-1
cdr3_nt: TGCAGTGCCAATAGGGGGACAGGGTGGGAAAATGAGCAGTTCTTC
cdr3_aa: CSANRGTGWENEQFF

clone_size: few
d_call: NA
j_call: TRBJ2-1
v_call: TRBV24-1
cdr3_nt: TGTGCCACCAGTGATTTGTTCCTTTCTGGGCAGTTCTTC
cdr3_aa: CATSDLFLSGQFF

clone_size: NA
d_call: TRBD2
j_call: TRBJ2-3
v_call: TRBV30
cdr3_nt: TGTGCCTGGGGGACTAGCGGGGGGGCGCAGTATTTT
cdr3_aa: CAWGTSGGAQYF

clone_size: few
d_call: NA
j_call: TRBJ1-5
v_call: TRBV20-1
cdr3_nt: TGCAGTGCTAGAGTGGGTATCAATCAGCCCCAGCATTTT
cdr3_aa: CSARVGINQPQHF

clone_size: NA
d_call: TRBD1
j_call: TRBJ1-5
v_call: TRBV12-3/TRBV12-4
cdr3_nt: TGTGCCAGCAGTCCTCCCGGGACAGGGGTAGGGCAGCCCCAGCATTTT
cdr3_aa: CASSPPGTGVGQPQHF

clone_size: NA
d_call: NA
j_call: TRBJ1-2
v_call: TRBV10-3
cdr3_nt: TGTGCCATCAGTGAGTCGACCCCGGCCAACTCTGGCTACACCTTC
cdr3_aa: CAISESTPANSGYTF

clone_size: NA
d_call: NA
j_call: TRBJ1-1
v_call: TRBV20-1
cdr3_nt: TGCAGTGCTAGAGATAGGGTGGGCAGGGGAAACACTGAAGCTTTCTTT
cdr3_aa: CSARDRVGRGNTEAFF

clone_size: NA
d_call: NA
j_call: TRBJ2-7
v_call: TRBV3-1
cdr3_nt: TGTGCCAGCAGCCACTCAGGCGGGGAGCAGTACTTC
cdr3_aa: CASSHSGGEQYF

clone_size: few
d_call: NA
j_call: TRBJ1-5
v_call: TRBV11-2
cdr3_nt: TGTGCCAGCAGCTTAGGCAGGGGCAATCAGCCCCAGCATTTT
cdr3_aa: CASSLGRGNQPQHF

clone_size: NA
d_call: TRBD1
j_call: TRBJ1-2
v_call: TRBV5-1
cdr3_nt: TGCGCCAGCAGCCCAGGGACAGGGGCAGCTGGCTACACCTTC
cdr3_aa: CASSPGTGAAGYTF

clone_size: few
d_call: NA
j_call: TRBJ1-5
v_call: TRBV4-1
cdr3_nt: TGCGCCAGCAGCCCTGGCCCCAGTCGGCAGCCCCAGCATTTT
cdr3_aa: CASSPGPSRQPQHF

clone_size: few
d_call: TRBD1
j_call: TRBJ1-6
v_call: TRBV7-9
cdr3_nt: TGTGCCAGCAGCCGATACAGGGGGTGGAATTCACCCCTCCACTTT
cdr3_aa: CASSRYRGWNSPLHF

clone_size: NA
d_call: NA
j_call: TRBJ2-1
v_call: TRBV6-2/TRBV6-3
cdr3_nt: TGTGCCAGCAGTCCACGGAGGCTGGTGAGAAATGAGCAGTTCTTC
cdr3_aa: CASSPRRLVRNEQFF

clone_size: NA
d_call: TRBD1
j_call: TRBJ1-2
v_call: TRBV28
cdr3_nt: TGTGCCAGCTTAAAAACAGGGGTCGGTAGCTATGGCTACACCTTC
cdr3_aa: CASLKTGVGSYGYTF

clone_size: NA
d_call: TRBD1
j_call: TRBJ2-1
v_call: TRBV5-1
cdr3_nt: TGCGCCAGCACCCGGGACAGGGGCGATGAGCAGTTCTTC
cdr3_aa: CASTRDRGDEQFF

clone_size: many
d_call: NA
j_call: TRBJ2-2
v_call: TRBV20-1
cdr3_nt: TGCAGTGCCAGGGGTCTTAGTTACACCGGGGAGCTGTTTTTT
cdr3_aa: CSARGLSYTGELFF

clone_size: NA
d_call: NA
j_call: TRBJ1-1
v_call: TRBV18
cdr3_nt: TGTGCCAGCTCACCAGGGAGGACTGAAGCTTTCTTT
cdr3_aa: CASSPGRTEAFF

clone_size: few
d_call: NA
j_call: TRBJ1-1
v_call: TRBV20-1
cdr3_nt: TGCAGTGCGAGGCATAGGGTTCGACCTGAAGCTTTCTTT
cdr3_aa: CSARHRVRPEAFF

clone_size: large
d_call: TRBD1
j_call: TRBJ2-5
v_call: TRBV6-5
cdr3_nt: TGTGCCAGCAGTGGCACCGGGACAGGGAAAGAGACCCAGTACTTC
cdr3_aa: CASSGTGTGKETQYF

clone_size: once
d_call: TRBD2
j_call: TRBJ2-7
v_call: TRBV6-5
cdr3_nt: TGTGCCAGCAGTCGGCTAGCGGGGGGTGAGCAGTACTTC
cdr3_aa: CASSRLAGGEQYF

clone_size: NA
d_call: NA
j_call: TRBJ2-1
v_call: TRBV12-3/TRBV12-4
cdr3_nt: TGTGCCAGCAGAGAGAGCAATGAGCAGTTCTTC
cdr3_aa: CASRESNEQFF

clone_size: few
d_call: NA
j_call: TRBJ1-5
v_call: TRBV10-3
cdr3_nt: TGTGCCATCAGTGATGTGGGAAATCAGCCCCAGCATTTT
cdr3_aa: CAISDVGNQPQHF

clone_size: NA
d_call: NA
j_call: TRBJ1-1
v_call: TRBV5-5
cdr3_nt: TGTGCCAGCAGCCTTAGAATAGGGATGAACACTGAAGCTTTCTTT
cdr3_aa: CASSLRIGMNTEAFF

clone_size: few
d_call: TRBD2
j_call: TRBJ2-5
v_call: TRBV29-1
cdr3_nt: TGCAGCGTTAAGCCCGAGGGGCGACTAGCGAGTTGGCAAGAGACCCAGTACTTC
cdr3_aa: CSVKPEGRLASWQETQYF

clone_size: NA
d_call: TRBD1
j_call: TRBJ2-1
v_call: TRBV19
cdr3_nt: TGTGCCAGTAGTATGGACAGGGCCTACAATGAGCAGTTCTTC
cdr3_aa: CASSMDRAYNEQFF

clone_size: NA
d_call: TRBD2
j_call: TRBJ2-1
v_call: TRBV7-2
cdr3_nt: TGTGCCAGCAGCTTAGAGGGGACTAGCGGGAGGTTCTACAATGAGCAGTTCTTC
cdr3_aa: CASSLEGTSGRFYNEQFF

clone_size: few
d_call: NA
j_call: TRBJ1-4
v_call: TRBV3-1
cdr3_nt: TGTGCCAGCAGCCAAGTTGGGCTGAGTTCTAATGAAAAACTGTTTTTT
cdr3_aa: CASSQVGLSSNEKLFF

clone_size: few
d_call: NA
j_call: TRBJ2-7
v_call: TRBV12-3/TRBV12-4
cdr3_nt: TGTGCCAGCAGTTTTTTTCCAAGAACCTACGAGCAGTACTTC
cdr3_aa: CASSFFPRTYEQYF

clone_size: few
d_call: NA
j_call: TRBJ1-4
v_call: TRBV4-1
cdr3_nt: TGCGCCAGCAGCCAAGAACCAGGGAGTGGGGCTAATGAAAAACTGTTTTTT
cdr3_aa: CASSQEPGSGANEKLFF

clone_size: NA
d_call: NA
j_call: TRBJ1-2
v_call: TRBV12-3/TRBV12-4
cdr3_nt: TGTGCCAGCAGCCCCTGGGTGGACGCTGGTAACTATGGCTACACCTTC
cdr3_aa: CASSPWVDAGNYGYTF

clone_size: few
d_call: NA
j_call: TRBJ2-5
v_call: TRBV12-5
cdr3_nt: TGTGCTAGTGGTTCCCCGGGACACCTTTCCAGGACCCAGTACTTC
cdr3_aa: CASGSPGHLSRTQYF

clone_size: many
d_call: TRBD2
j_call: TRBJ2-3
v_call: TRBV20-1
cdr3_nt: TGCAGTGCCCAGGGACTAGCGGGAGGGCCCACAGATACGCAGTATTTT
cdr3_aa: CSAQGLAGGPTDTQYF

clone_size: few
d_call: TRBD1
j_call: TRBJ1-4
v_call: TRBV4-1
cdr3_nt: TGCGCCAGCAGCCAAGTGGGCCTCAACCAGGGGGTTCGGGCAACTAATGAAAAACTGTTTTTT
cdr3_aa: CASSQVGLNQGVRATNEKLFF

clone_size: NA
d_call: TRBD1
j_call: TRBJ2-2
v_call: TRBV7-2
cdr3_nt: TGTGCCAGCAGCGTCTTCGGGACAGGGATTACCGGGGAGCTGTTTTTT
cdr3_aa: CASSVFGTGITGELFF

clone_size: NA
d_call: NA
j_call: TRBJ2-1
v_call: TRBV7-6
cdr3_nt: TGTGCCAGCAGCGCTTACCCGGACTTCCCCAATGAGCAGTTCTTC
cdr3_aa: CASSAYPDFPNEQFF

clone_size: few
d_call: NA
j_call: TRBJ1-6
v_call: TRBV7-3
cdr3_nt: TGTGCCAGCAGCTTACAGTTCAATTCACCCCTCCACTTT
cdr3_aa: CASSLQFNSPLHF

clone_size: few
d_call: NA
j_call: TRBJ1-4
v_call: TRBV15
cdr3_nt: TGTGCCACCAGCAGAGAGGTCACTAATGAAAAACTGTTTTTT
cdr3_aa: CATSREVTNEKLFF

clone_size: NA
d_call: TRBD1
j_call: TRBJ1-1
v_call: TRBV19
cdr3_nt: TGTGCCAGTAGTCCGTACAGGGGGCAAATGAACACTGAAGCTTTCTTT
cdr3_aa: CASSPYRGQMNTEAFF

clone_size: few
d_call: TRBD2
j_call: TRBJ2-5
v_call: TRBV2
cdr3_nt: TGTGCCAGCAGTTCCTCCCGACTAGCGAGACCCGAGACCCAGTACTTC
cdr3_aa: CASSSSRLARPETQYF

clone_size: few
d_call: TRBD1
j_call: TRBJ2-3
v_call: TRBV5-1
cdr3_nt: TGCGCCAGCAGCCCTGGACAGGAGGCAGATACGCAGTATTTT
cdr3_aa: CASSPGQEADTQYF

clone_size: many
d_call: NA
j_call: TRBJ1-3
v_call: TRBV20-1
cdr3_nt: TGCAGTGCCAAATTCCCCGGGACATCGGCGGGACATGACTCTGGAAACACCATATATTTT
cdr3_aa: CSAKFPGTSAGHDSGNTIYF

clone_size: few
d_call: NA
j_call: TRBJ1-3
v_call: TRBV5-4
cdr3_nt: TGTGCCAGCAGCCCGGGCAGGGGTGCTGGAAACACCATATATTTT
cdr3_aa: CASSPGRGAGNTIYF

clone_size: many
d_call: TRBD2
j_call: TRBJ2-7
v_call: TRBV4-3
cdr3_nt: TGCGCCAGCAGCCAAGCCCAGCGGGAGGGCTACGAGCAGTACTTC
cdr3_aa: CASSQAQREGYEQYF

clone_size: few
d_call: NA
j_call: TRBJ1-2
v_call: TRBV9
cdr3_nt: TGTGCCAGCAGCCACCCCCTTGGGGGGGGACCCGATACAAACTATGGCTACACCTTC
cdr3_aa: CASSHPLGGGPDTNYGYTF

clone_size: NA
d_call: TRBD1
j_call: TRBJ2-5
v_call: TRBV12-3/TRBV12-4
cdr3_nt: TGTGCCAGCAGGTCGGGACAGAAAGAGACCCAGTACTTC
cdr3_aa: CASRSGQKETQYF

clone_size: few
d_call: TRBD2
j_call: TRBJ2-2
v_call: TRBV10-3
cdr3_nt: TGTGCCATCAGTGAATATTCTCAGAGGGGAGGGGACACCGGGGAGCTGTTTTTT
cdr3_aa: CAISEYSQRGGDTGELFF

clone_size: NA
d_call: NA
j_call: TRBJ2-7
v_call: TRBV2
cdr3_nt: TGTGCCAGCAGTGCAGATGGCGATTTTACCTACGAGCAGTACTTC
cdr3_aa: CASSADGDFTYEQYF

clone_size: NA
d_call: NA
j_call: TRBJ2-5
v_call: TRBV27
cdr3_nt: TGTGCCAGCAGAGGACTATCGGAGGAGACCCAGTACTTC
cdr3_aa: CASRGLSEETQYF